This record covers a single T cell receptor (beta chain). There is no known antigen for this receptor. The input lacks base qualities; no much larger clone sits a single base away. Library preparation employed 5' RACE. Reads for this sample came from an Illumina HiSeq 2500. A second PCR of about 6 to 11 cycles was performed with a sample-barcoded 5' primer and a J-beta primer mix. A unique molecular identifier was introduced onto each TCR beta cDNA molecule by a template-switch 5' adaptor carrying 12 random nucleotides. Each sample yielded at least 2.5 million CDR3-containing paired-end reads. All of the RNA was converted into first-strand cDNA using the Mint cDNA synthesis kit, with a TRBC-specific oligonucleotide serving as the primer. Following uracil-DNA glycosylase treatment, all cDNA underwent a first 18-cycle PCR with the universal primers M1SS and BC2_uni_R. On the study's bioinformatics: For normalization, 1 million high-quality reads were randomly selected from each sample, with every read carrying a distinct molecular identifier. Reads sharing molecular identifiers were discarded rather than binned into consensus sequences. MiTCR, with a Q25 quality threshold and the strictest error-elimination algorithm, was used for CDR3 identification, clonotype clustering and error correction. A nonparametric unseen species model with Euler transformation was used to estimate a lower bound on total TCR beta diversity. TCRdb ran its own pipeline on the public reads, namely fastp trimming at Q25 and MiXCR clone calling, and kept in-frame beta chains. Merged by CDR3 protein, the rows form single entries marked with the most common genes and DNA. The V and J calls and clone size come from TCRdb's table, not from the authors' own analysis. The sample data list about a million distinct CDR3 sequences, and just over 50% of these were observed just once. The ten largest make up 20% to 25% of the sample.

Systemically healthy Caucasian individuals from Russia, some 40 in total and aged roughly 6 to 100 years, were included as donors. Around 9.9 milliliters of peripheral blood were collected from each donor into EDTA-treated Vacutainer tubes. Ficoll-Paque density-gradient centrifugation was used to isolate PBMCs, with at least 6 million obtained per sample. Trizol reagent was used to extract total RNA from the PBMCs, yielding at least 5 micrograms per sample. For every donor, an aliquot of PBMCs went through flow cytometry to measure the percentages of naive CD45RAhigh/CD27high T cells. The data belong to a study of blood T cells in healthy people across ages (dated by TCRdb to between 2014 and 2017). Notes on the research overall: In model experiments, template switching captured roughly one uniquely barcoded TCR beta cDNA molecule for every two T cells. To track age-related changes in TCR beta repertoire diversity, the study relied on deep sequencing normalized with unique cDNA molecular identifiers. Donors were grouped into four age groups: young (average 16 years), middle-aged (under 40), aged (approximately 58) and long-lived (just over 80). Two additional independent replicas of 1 million unique cDNA reads from the same blood draw were analyzed for two donors (one aged 18 to 29 and one aged 80 or older). To avoid experimental bias, donors of different ages were spread randomly across the sequencing lanes.

Paper-wide results and their limitations: Because donor CMV infection status was unknown, age-related changes in expanded clonotypes were potentially confounded. Conclusive comparison of naive and antigen-experienced compartments was prevented by the profiling of bulk unsorted PBMCs. Estimates of total diversity based on one million sequenced T cells were considered lower bounds and underestimates. As age increased, observed TCR beta diversity per million T cells dropped in a roughly linear way, and a significant reduction was already evident by age roughly 40. The percentage of naive T cells measured by flow cytometry correlated strongly with observed TCR beta diversity. Compared with the aged group, the long-lived group had more naive CD4+ T cells, fewer expanded clones and increased TCR diversity, a pattern suggesting age selection.

Sequencing was done on a sample of blood. This TCR derives from an older woman in good health.

The nucleotides read TGTGCCAGCAGACCCCAACTGGGCAGTACAGATACGCAGTATTTT. Translated, it gives CASRPQLGSTDTQYF. The chain links TRBV12-3 or TRBV12-4 with TRBJ2-3, with the D gene uncertain. V sheds 6 bases and J sheds 3 bases, leaving 16 bases between their ends. Measured from the cysteine to the phenylalanine, the CDR3 is 15 residues long. Kept here is only the CDR3 DNA, which spans 45 bases and is read in frame from base 1.